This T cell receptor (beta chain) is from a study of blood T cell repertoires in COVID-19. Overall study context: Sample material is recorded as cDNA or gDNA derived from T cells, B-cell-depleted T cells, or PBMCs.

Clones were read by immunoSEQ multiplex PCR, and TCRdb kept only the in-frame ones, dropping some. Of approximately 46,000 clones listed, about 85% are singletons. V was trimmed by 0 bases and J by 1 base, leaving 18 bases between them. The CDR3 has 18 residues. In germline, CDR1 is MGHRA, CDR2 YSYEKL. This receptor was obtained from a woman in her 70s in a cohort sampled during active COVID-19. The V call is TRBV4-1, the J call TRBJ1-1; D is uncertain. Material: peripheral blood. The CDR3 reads CASSQDFGLIQKNTEAFF. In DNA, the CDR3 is TGCGCCAGCAGCCAAGATTTCGGCTTAATACAGAAGAACACTGAAGCTTTCTTT.